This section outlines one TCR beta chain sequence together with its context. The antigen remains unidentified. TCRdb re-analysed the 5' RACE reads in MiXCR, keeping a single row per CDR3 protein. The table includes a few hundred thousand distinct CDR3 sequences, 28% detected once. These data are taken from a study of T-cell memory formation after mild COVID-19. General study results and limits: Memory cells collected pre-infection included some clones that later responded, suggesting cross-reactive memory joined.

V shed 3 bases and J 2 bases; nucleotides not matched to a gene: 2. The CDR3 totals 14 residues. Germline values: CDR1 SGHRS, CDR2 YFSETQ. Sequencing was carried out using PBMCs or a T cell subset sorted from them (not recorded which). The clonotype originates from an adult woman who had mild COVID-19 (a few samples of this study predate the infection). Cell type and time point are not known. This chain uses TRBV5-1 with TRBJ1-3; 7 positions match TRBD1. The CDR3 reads CASSSDRPGNTIYF. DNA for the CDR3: TGCGCCAGCAGCTCGGACAGGCCTGGAAACACCATATATTTT. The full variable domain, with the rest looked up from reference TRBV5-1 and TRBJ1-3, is KAGVTQTPRYLIKTRGQQVTLSCSPISGHRSVSWYQQTPGQGLQFLFEYFSETQRNKGNFPGRFSGRQFSNSRSEMNVSTLELGDSALYLCASSSDRPGNTIYFGEGSWLTVV.